This T cell receptor (beta chain) was found in a study of beta chain features in type 1 diabetes (dated by TCRdb to the late 2010s). In the study overall: Mean age, gender distribution, total cell number and subset yield did not differ between patients and healthy donors. Across all samples, 107,917,701 sorted cells were examined, and cell number per subset correlated strongly with RNA yield. In the study, TCRB repertoires of sorted circulating CD4+ T cell subsets from recently diagnosed type 1 diabetes patients were compared with those of matched healthy donors. Regulatory and stem cell-like memory subsets were obtained from only 8 patients and about 8 healthy donors, while naive and central memory subsets were obtained from all 30 or so donors. The paper's findings and limits, for the study overall: Shorter templates might have been favored by PCR, but patient and control samples were amplified and corrected together, so both groups would have been affected equally by any skew. In all four CD4+ subsets, TCRB CDR3 length was moderately but significantly shorter in type 1 diabetes patients. The naive, central memory and regulatory TCRB repertoires appeared to resemble one another more closely among patients than among healthy donors. Because cDNA was sequenced instead of genomic DNA, activated cells with high expression could be over-represented, although the groups did not differ in activation or CD3 levels. Because small numbers of individuals were included in the HLA sub-analyses, any influence of HLA type on TCRB rearrangement was left unresolved. Fewer insertions and more nucleotide deletions at VDJ recombination sites were observed in patients with type 1 diabetes, implying thymic rearrangement abnormalities.

A word on this clone: This clone's antigen is unknown. No much larger clone is present one base from it, and per-base qualities are unavailable.

A single peripheral blood draw of about 116 mL on average was collected from each donor into heparinised tubes. Using a panel that included CD45RO, CCR7, CD25, CD127, CD95 and CD27, naive, central memory, regulatory and stem cell-like memory CD4+ T cells were sorted on a BD FACSAria II. Every sorted population had a purity above 95%. PBMCs were isolated right away by Lymphoprep density gradient centrifugation and were stained directly, without culture. To minimize batch effects, samples were stained and sorted in pairs, one healthy donor with one patient per experiment. The germline V gene encodes CDR1 LGHNA and CDR2 YNFKEQ. V trim: 4 bases; J trim: 0 bases; unmatched bases: 5. From cysteine to phenylalanine, the CDR3 is 15 amino acids long. The CDR3 DNA has 45 bases and is translated from base 1. The High Capacity cDNA Reverse Transcription Kit was used to reverse transcribe all of the isolated RNA, meaning that expressed TCRB transcripts were what got sequenced. Deep immunoSEQ sequencing was applied to naive, central memory and regulatory T cell samples, giving an average of about 3.8 million total reads per sample. Sorted cells were lysed in RLT buffer, and RNA was extracted using DNase-treated RNeasy Micro or Mini kits according to cell number. Each cell subset was processed on its own to prevent cross-contamination, while patient and healthy donor samples were processed together. The immunoSEQ multiplex PCR was used to amplify TCRB sequences from cDNA, yielding 87-bp fragments that span the CDR3 region. Sequencing of the amplicons was done on the Illumina HiSeq platform. The published analysis was carried out like this. PCR bias was computationally corrected using synthetic template baselines, reads within Hamming distance 2 were collapsed, and singletons that could not be merged were discarded. Reads were aligned against IMGT to assign V, D and J genes, CDR3 length and insertions or deletions at six rearrangement sites. Within each subset, clonotype counts were normalized to the number of sorted cells before true diversity and Gini coefficients were calculated with the tcR R package. The overlap coefficient, calculated on TCRB nucleotide sequences, was used to quantify repertoire sharing. As a proxy for the pre-selection repertoire, out-of-frame TCRB sequences from naive cells were analyzed. In its TCRdb copy, this immuneACCESS table keeps in-frame sequences only and misses some clones. Where compared with another copy, unresolved V genes explain less than half of these, and the others have no known cause. Clonal size and the V and J genes are those of that table, whereas D and trimming came from the DNA. For this sample the table gives 600,000 to 700,000 clones, of which roughly 12% were detected only once. Jointly, the top ten make up more than 0.1% of the sample.

The sample comprised naive CD4+ T cells from blood. According to the study, the label for this sample's cell subset or site signals: true naive CD4+ T cells. This TCR was recovered from a man aged 30 to 39 with type 1 diabetes. Rearrangement joined TRBV4-2 to TRBJ1-2, and TRBD1 aligns with 7 junction nucleotides. The CDR3 protein: CASSPGQDSNYGYTF. The DNA sequence is given as TGTGCCAGCAGCCCAGGACAGGATTCTAACTATGGCTACACCTTC.